Following are 29 T cell receptor beta chains from one sample sequenced in a study of graft-versus-host responses after intestinal transplantation. Profiling relied on immunoSEQ multiplex PCR, and the TCRdb table lists in-frame clones only, not all of them. Of about 40,000 clones in the sample, about nine tenths were seen once. The sample consisted of PBMCs, taken 267 days after transplant. These receptors were collected from a human patient who received an intestinal transplant, so some T cells may come from the graft donor.

The chain joins TRBV6-6 to TRBJ1-1; D gene uncertain. Germline V gene lookup returns CDR1 MNHNY and CDR2 SVGAGI (reference sequence). The CDR3 runs to 16 residues. V dropped 2 bases and J dropped 0 bases, with 13 bases sitting between them. The CDR3 region has the DNA TGTGCCAGCAGTTACGTGGAGAGAACTCTGAACACTGAAGCTTTCTTT. Amino acid sequence: CASSYVERTLNTEAFF.

The V gene is TRBV4-1, the J gene TRBJ2-7, with unresolved D. The CDR3 extends over 14 amino acids. The V gene lost 3 bases and the J gene lost 5 bases, with 14 bases spanning the gap. Germline V gives CDR1 MGHRA, CDR2 YSYEKL. The CDR3: CASSQDKGIHEQYF. The CDR3 DNA reads TGCGCCAGCAGCCAGGATAAAGGGATCCACGAGCAGTACTTC.

The J gene is TRBJ2-5, the V gene TRBV7-9; either TRBD1 or TRBD2 may fit D (5 bases each). The germline V and J ends were trimmed by 5 bases and 2 bases, with 12 bases remaining between them. Germline values: CDR1 SEHNR, CDR2 FQNEAQ (reference sequence). The CDR3 is 14 residues long. The CDR3 spells CASSPVGVQETQYF. CDR3 bases: TGTGCCAGCAGCCCCGTGGGGGTACAAGAGACCCAGTACTTC.

This chain connects TRBV11-3 to TRBJ1-4; weak D call: TRBD1 (5 bases). V was pared by 1 base and J by 5 bases, with 8 bases between. Germline loops: CDR1 SGHNT, CDR2 YENEEA. The CDR3 spans 14 residues. The CDR3 DNA reads TGTGCCAGCAGCTTAGGGGGCCGGAATGAAAAACTGTTTTTT. As protein: CASSLGGRNEKLFF.

The chain recombines TRBV29-1 with TRBJ2-3; TRBD2 matches at 15 bases. Germline assignment: CDR1 SQVTM and CDR2 ANQGSEA. The J segment lost 4 bases and the V segment lost 4 bases, leaving 9 bases of the junction unmatched. The CDR3 contains 17 residues. CDR3 coding DNA: TGCAGCGTTGTATCCTGGACTAGCGGGGGGGAACCAGATACGCAGTATTTT. It codes for CSVVSWTSGGEPDTQYF.

V gene TRBV6-5 combines with J gene TRBJ2-7, with D possibly TRBD2 on 6 matching bases. Trimming shortened V by 0 bases and J by 1 base, and 10 bases separated the two germline ends. This CDR3 is 15 amino acids long. The V gene's germline CDR1 is MNHEY and CDR2 SVGAGI. CDR3 nucleotide sequence: TGTGCCAGCAGTTACTCGATGGGGGGTTCCTACGAGCAGTACTTC. Amino acids: CASSYSMGGSYEQYF.

The V gene is TRBV11-2, the J gene TRBJ2-7; possibly TRBD1 for D (5 bases). The V gene's germline CDR1 is SGHAT and CDR2 FQNNGV. Trimming left V 5 bases short and J 2 bases short, with 13 bases between. The CDR3 totals 14 residues. The CDR3 DNA reads TGTGCCAGCAGCCCACGACAGCGTACCTACGAGCAGTACTTC. Translated: CASSPRQRTYEQYF.

For this clone: Because it lacks the conserved phenylalanine or tryptophan at the end, this CDR3 is likely a read error. The limits of the CDR3 on the DNA are not certain, so only TCRdb's listed CDR3 is given. The chain links TRBV10-1 to TRBJ1-2. Germline CDR1 is WNHNN and CDR2 is SYGVQD (reference sequence). The CDR3 is 9 residues long, counting both termini. The CDR3 spells CASSGDPGR.

V and J are TRBV7-2 and TRBJ2-5, with D possibly TRBD2 on 6 matching bases. This CDR3 comprises 17 residues. Trimming removed 1 base at V and 0 bases at J, with 15 bases between. The germline V gene has CDR1 SGHTA and CDR2 FQGNSA. The CDR3 DNA reads as TGTGCCAGCAGCTTAGGATCGGGGACTGGGTACCAAGAGACCCAGTACTTC. Protein: CASSLGSGTGYQETQYF.

The chain joins TRBV6-1 to TRBJ2-3; D is perhaps TRBD1 (5 bases). This CDR3 is built from 12 residues. Trimming removed 8 bases from V and 6 bases from J, with 12 bases in between. The V gene's germline CDR1 is MNHNS and CDR2 SASEGT. The CDR3 region has the DNA TGTGCCAGCGGGTTCAGGGCTGATACGCAGTATTTT. As protein: CASGFRADTQYF.

The rearrangement links TRBV6-5 to TRBJ1-2; perhaps TRBD1 as D (6 bases). CDR3 length equals 12 residues. The germline V gene has CDR1 MNHEY and CDR2 SVGAGI. Trimming stripped 6 bases from V and 5 bases from J, with 10 bases between. CDR3 DNA: TGTGCCAGCAGCCCCGGACAGTATGGCTACACCTTC. Encoded protein: CASSPGQYGYTF.

This clone has a single count. This chain connects TRBV5-1 to TRBJ1-2; weak D call: TRBD1 (5 bases). Germline V gene data show CDR1 as SGHRS and CDR2 as YFSETQ. The CDR3 runs 14 residues. V was trimmed by 4 bases and J by 4 bases, leaving 14 bases between them. The CDR3 sequence: CASSPGAGTYGYTF. As DNA, the CDR3 is TGCGCCAGCAGCCCAGGAGCGGGGACCTATGGCTACACCTTC.

The chain couples TRBV7-9 to TRBJ2-3; D remains unclear. CDR3 length: 13 residues. Per germline, CDR1 SEHNR and CDR2 FQNEAQ (reference sequence). V was trimmed by 8 bases and J by 6 bases, leaving 15 bases between them. For the CDR3, the DNA is TGTGCCAGCGGCCCCCCACGCGTGGATACGCAGTATTTT. This encodes CASGPPRVDTQYF.

The J gene is TRBJ2-1, the V gene TRBV10-3; D is tentatively TRBD1 or TRBD2 (6 bases each). The V and J ends lost 0 bases and 3 bases respectively, with 12 bases between them. Germline V gene lookup returns CDR1 ENHRY and CDR2 SYGVKD. The CDR3 has 16 residues. The CDR3: CAISESWGAGYNEQFF. The CDR3 DNA reads as TGTGCCATCAGTGAGTCGTGGGGGGCGGGCTACAATGAGCAGTTCTTC.

The chain joins TRBV6-5 to TRBJ2-2, with no clear D. Between the trimmed V and J ends, which lost 5 bases and 0 bases, there was a span of 4 bases. Germline V gene sequence: CDR1 MNHEY, CDR2 SVGAGI. This CDR3 has 13 amino acids. The CDR3, as DNA: TGTGCCAGCAGTCAACCGAACACCGGGGAGCTGTTTTTT. Residues: CASSQPNTGELFF.

In the case of this clone: One end of the junction varies from germline; a read error may be responsible. The chain joins TRBV4-1 to TRBJ1-1, with D perhaps TRBD1 (5 bases). The CDR3 runs 16 residues. Germline CDR1 MGHRA, CDR2 YSYEKL. For the CDR3, the DNA is TGTGCCAGCAGCTTGGTCCGGGGCGACAAGAGGCCTGAAGCTTTCTTT. It specifies CASSLVRGDKRPEAFF.

This clone was observed a handful of times. This chain connects TRBV6-5 to TRBJ2-7, with a weak D call TRBD1 (6 bases). Trimming removed 2 bases at V and 3 bases at J, with 14 bases between. Germline CDR1 is MNHEY and CDR2 is SVGAGI. The CDR3 sequence is 15 residues long. CDR3 nucleotides: TGTGCCAGCAGTTACAGGGGGACGGCAAACTACGAGCAGTACTTC. It is translated as CASSYRGTANYEQYF.

The V call is TRBV6-1, the J call TRBJ1-5; D ambiguous. V was trimmed by 3 bases and J by 7 bases, leaving 10 bases between them. The CDR3 consists of 13 residues. From germline, CDR1 is MNHNS and CDR2 SASEGT. CDR3 nucleotides: TGTGCCAGCAGTGACCAAGACCAACAGCCCCAGCATTTT. Protein sequence: CASSDQDQQPQHF.

This chain uses TRBV6-1 with TRBJ2-7; D call uncertain. Trimming removed 1 base at V and 4 bases at J, with 8 bases between. The V gene's germline CDR1 is MNHNS and CDR2 SASEGT. This CDR3 spans 13 amino acids. The CDR3 here is CASSEVVQYEQYF. CDR3 coding DNA: TGTGCCAGCAGTGAAGTGGTCCAGTACGAGCAGTACTTC.

The CDR3: CASRRGGGDRTEAFF. The CDR3 DNA reads as TGTGCCAGCAGGCGCGGTGGGGGGGATAGGACTGAAGCTTTCTTT. V usage is TRBV27 and J usage is TRBJ1-1, with D possibly being TRBD1 (5 bases). Looked up from germline, CDR1 is MNHEY and CDR2 is SMNVEV (reference sequence). The CDR3 spans 15 residues. V was cut by 6 bases and J by 5 bases, with 19 bases left in between.

The chain uses TRBV27 and TRBJ2-2; tentatively, D is TRBD1 or TRBD2 (5 bases each). The CDR3 consists of 16 residues. Germline CDR1 is MNHEY and CDR2 is SMNVEV (reference sequence). Trimming cost V 5 bases and J 1 base, with 14 bases left between them. CDR3 in amino acids: CASSPQGPENTGELFF. The CDR3, as DNA: TGTGCCAGCAGTCCTCAGGGACCCGAGAACACCGGGGAGCTGTTTTTT.

This sequence joins TRBV10-3 and TRBJ2-5; 9 bases are a match to TRBD1. Germline V gene lookup returns CDR1 ENHRY and CDR2 SYGVKD. CDR3 length: 12 amino acids. Trimming cost V 11 bases and J 3 bases; bases outside gene matches: 4. Here the CDR3 reads CASTGGEETQYF. The CDR3 DNA reads as TGTGCCTCCACAGGGGGCGAAGAGACCCAGTACTTC.

The chain carries TRBV7-8 and TRBJ2-7; unclear D gene. The CDR3 runs to 15 residues. Trimming took 3 bases from V and 2 from J, leaving 14 bases between them. The germline gives CDR1 SGHVS, CDR2 FQNEAQ. The CDR3 is CASSFLPAPPYEQYF. In DNA form, the CDR3 reads TGTGCCAGCAGCTTTCTCCCAGCGCCGCCCTACGAGCAGTACTTC. The full variable domain, in which reference TRBV7-8 and TRBJ2-7 provide the parts outside the CDR3, is GAGVSQSPRYKVAKRGQDVALRCDPISGHVSLFWYQQALGQGPEFLTYFQNEAQLDKSGLPSDRFFAERPEGSVSTLKIQRTQQEDSAVYLCASSFLPAPPYEQYFGPGTRLTVT.

J is TRBJ2-1 and V is TRBV6-4; TRBD2 agrees at 10 bases. The CDR3 contains 15 residues. V was clipped by 6 bases and J by 6 bases; unmatched bases: 8. Germline CDR1 MRHNA, CDR2 SNTAGT. The CDR3 nucleotides read TGTGCCAGCAGCCCCTCGGAGCGGGGGGGCAATGAGCAGTTCTTC. This codes for CASSPSERGGNEQFF.

This clone was found once. The chain is built from TRBV6-1 and TRBJ1-6; 10 positions agree with TRBD1. The length of the CDR3 is 15 residues. The trim removed 0 bases at V and 8 bases at J, leaving 1 base unmatched. CDR1 is MNHNS, CDR2 SASEGT, per germline. CDR3 DNA: TGTGCCAGCAGTGAAGCGGGACAGGGGTATTCACCCCTCCACTTT. Translating gives CASSEAGQGYSPLHF.

This clone came up once. V is TRBV6-5 and J is TRBJ1-3; no definite D call. Trimming pared 7 bases from V and 4 bases from J, leaving 5 bases between. Germline V gene lookup returns CDR1 MNHEY and CDR2 SVGAGI. There are 11 residues in the CDR3. CDR3 amino acids: CASTQGNTIYF. As DNA, the CDR3 is TGTGCCAGCACACAGGGAAACACCATATATTTT.

This clone was picked up one time. The chain carries TRBV6-1 and TRBJ1-2; 9 nucleotides align to TRBD1. The CDR3 contains 14 residues. J gave up 6 bases and V 4 bases, and 6 bases lay outside the gene matches. Germline CDR1 is MNHNS and CDR2 is SASEGT. CDR3 region: CASSGTTGGDGYTF. The DNA for the CDR3 is TGTGCCAGCAGTGGTACGACAGGGGGAGATGGCTACACCTTC.

The V and J genes are TRBV2 and TRBJ2-5; D call uncertain. The germline CDR1 and CDR2 sequences are SNHLY and FYNNEI. The CDR3 spans 14 residues. The germline V and J ends were trimmed by 7 bases and 3 bases, with 15 bases remaining between them. The CDR3 loop reads CASKSSGQEETQYF. The CDR3 DNA follows: TGTGCCAGCAAATCCTCCGGTCAGGAAGAGACCCAGTACTTC. Supplemented by reference TRBV2 and TRBJ2-5, the full variable domain reads EPEVTQTPSHQVTQMGQEVILRCVPISNHLYFYWYRQILGQKVEFLVSFYNNEISEKSEIFDDQFSVERPDGSNFTLKIRSTKLEDSAMYFCASKSSGQEETQYFGPGTRLLVL.

This clone has just a few counts. The chain is built from TRBV6-5 and TRBJ2-7; 8 positions agree with TRBD2. V lost 8 bases to trimming and J lost 0 bases; unmatched junction nucleotides: 9. Germline values: CDR1 MNHEY, CDR2 SVGAGI. The CDR3 consists of 15 residues. The CDR3 region is CASGPTSDSSYEQYF. The CDR3 DNA follows: TGTGCCAGCGGGCCGACTAGCGACAGCTCCTACGAGCAGTACTTC.